Each of the 3 T cell receptor beta chains below was sequenced from the same sample in a study of blood T cell repertoires in COVID-19 (dated by TCRdb to the early 2020s). The method was the immunoSEQ multiplex PCR assay. In TCRdb, the immuneACCESS table is reduced to in-frame sequences with V and J assigned. These tables do not hold every clone; where another copy was compared, an unresolved V gene accounts for under half, and the others remain unexplained. The sample includes 15,000 to 20,000 clones, with about four fifths observed a single time. About 10% of the sample is held by the ten biggest clonotypes. Material: peripheral blood. The receptors shown here come from a man older than 75 with acute or convalescent COVID-19.

The chain carries TRBV6-5 and TRBJ2-7; 9 nucleotides match TRBD2. J gave up 0 bases and V 4 bases, and 1 base lay outside the gene matches. The CDR3 spans 14 residues. Germline V gene sequence: CDR1 MNHEY, CDR2 SVGAGI. The CDR3 DNA reads as TGTGCCAGCAGTTCGGGACTAGCCTCCTACGAGCAGTACTTC. Amino acid sequence: CASSSGLASYEQYF.

The CDR3 nucleotides are TGCGCCAGCAGCCAAGGACAGGGTGAAGAGACCCAGTACTTC. Encoded protein: CASSQGQGEETQYF. J is TRBJ2-5 and V is TRBV4-3; TRBD1 aligns across 7 bases. This CDR3 comprises 14 residues. CDR1 is LGHNA and CDR2 is YSLEER in the germline V gene. Unmatched junction bases numbered 2, after V lost 1 base and J lost 3 bases.

This chain connects TRBV29-1 to TRBJ1-1; D ambiguous. CDR1 is SQVTM, CDR2 ANQGSEA, per germline. V lost 1 base and J lost 3, with 6 bases in between. The CDR3 has 12 amino acids. The CDR3: CSVEAPDTEAFF. The CDR3 nucleotides are TGCAGCGTTGAAGCGCCAGACACTGAAGCTTTCTTT.